This T cell receptor beta chain was observed in a study of cytomegalovirus exposure and HLA in healthy donors. Study-level background: Of the donors genotyped, 398 in all, about 80% fell in the Caucasian-associated ancestry cluster. Regarding the study as a whole: More clonal expansion characterized HLA-associated TCR beta chains than equally common others in a later analysis. No immune exposure information besides CMV serostatus was available.

Vbeta (60) and Jbeta (13) primers were used in the PCR. The repertoire was sequenced with immunoSEQ multiplex PCR; TCRdb's copy has only in-frame clones and lacks some. The sample data list fewer than 85,000 clones. Those who donated were healthy bone marrow donors. Details on this clone: Its antigen is unidentified.

This TCR was recovered from a female donor in good health and CMV-seropositive. What was sequenced was PBMCs.

The CDR3: CASSYTGRGAGELFF. The CDR3 DNA follows: TGTGCCAGCAGTTACACGGGGCGGGGGGCCGGGGAGCTGTTTTTT. The chain recombines TRBV6-5 with TRBJ2-2, with TRBD2 matching 8 bases. V was clipped by 2 bases and J by 6 bases; unmatched bases: 5. This CDR3 spans 15 amino acids. CDR1 and CDR2 (germline): MNHEY, SVGAGI.